The 21 T cell receptor beta chains below all came from one sample that was sequenced in a study of STAT5B mutations in CD4+ large granular lymphocyte leukemia (dated 2022 in TCRdb). The library was prepared using the immunoSEQ multiplex PCR assay. TCRdb took this table from immuneACCESS and kept in-frame rearrangements with V and J called. Such tables lack part of the clones; where checked against another copy, unresolved V genes explain under half of the gap, and the rest is unexplained. The sample profile shows more than 30,000 clones; about 77% of them were found once. Clones ranked in the top ten supply roughly 1.9% of the sample. Input material: CD4+ T cells from blood buffy coats. These receptors originate from a human donor in good health.

The gene calls are TRBV7-9 and TRBJ1-1; unclear D gene. Germline values: CDR1 SEHNR, CDR2 FQNEAQ (reference sequence). The CDR3 runs to 12 residues. Trimming stripped 5 bases from V and 7 bases from J, with 11 bases between. The CDR3 coding sequence is TGTGCCAGCAGCCCAACATGGGGTGAAGCTTTCTTT. This gives the protein CASSPTWGEAFF.

This clone was recorded a few times. V gene TRBV28 combines with J gene TRBJ2-7; 7 nucleotides line up with TRBD1. Germline CDR1 and CDR2: MDHEN and SYDVKM. V trimming: 7 bases; J trimming: 3 bases; junction bases outside the gene matches: 6. CDR3 length: 13 amino acids. In DNA, the CDR3 is TGTGCCAGCACCCCCGCAGGGGGCTACGAGCAGTACTTC. This gives the protein CASTPAGGYEQYF.

This sequence joins TRBV11-2 and TRBJ2-3, with 8 bases identical to TRBD1. V dropped 2 bases and J dropped 1; count of bases not matched to a gene: 2. The CDR3 is 15 amino acids. CDR1 SGHAT and CDR2 FQNNGV come from the germline V gene. The CDR3 loop is CASSLLTGGTDTQYF. The CDR3 DNA sequence: TGTGCCAGCAGCTTATTGACAGGGGGCACAGATACGCAGTATTTT. Using reference TRBV11-2 and TRBJ2-3 for the parts outside the CDR3, the full variable domain is EAGVAQSPRYKIIEKRQSVAFWCNPISGHATLYWYQQILGQGPKLLIQFQNNGVVDDSQLPKDRFSAERLKGVDSTLKIQPAKLEDSAVYLCASSLLTGGTDTQYFGPGTRLTVL.

DNA of the CDR3: TGTGCCAGCAGCAAAGTAGGGCGGAACTATGGCTACACCTTC. Translating gives CASSKVGRNYGYTF. The gene calls are TRBV21-1 and TRBJ1-2. TRBV21-1 is an annotated pseudogene. The CDR3 length is 14 residues.

This chain joins TRBV14 and TRBJ2-7; the D call may be TRBD1 or TRBD2 (5 bases each). Germline lookup yields CDR1 SGHDN and CDR2 FVKESK. The CDR3 totals 14 residues. The V end lost 4 bases, the J end lost 5 bases, and 15 bases lay between the germline ends. The CDR3 loop reads CASSPKITGHEQYF. The CDR3, as DNA: TGTGCCAGCAGCCCCAAGATTACGGGACACGAGCAGTACTTC.

DNA of the CDR3: TGTGCCAGCAGGGCTGACAGGGCTGAAGCTTTCTTT. This sequence encodes CASRADRAEAFF. The V gene is TRBV2, the J gene TRBJ1-1, with 7 bases fitting TRBD1. Germline CDR1 reads SNHLY; CDR2 reads FYNNEI. Trimming took 6 bases from V and 6 from J; bases not matched to a gene: 4. The CDR3 sequence is 12 residues long.

V is TRBV7-2 and J is TRBJ2-7, with 8 bases that match TRBD2. The CDR3 is 15 amino acids. V lost 1 base to trimming and J lost 3 bases; unmatched junction nucleotides: 5. Looked up from germline, CDR1 is SGHTA and CDR2 is FQGNSA. In DNA form, the CDR3 reads TGTGCCAGCAGCTTAGATGCGGGGGGCGTCTACGAGCAGTACTTC. This gives the protein CASSLDAGGVYEQYF. The variable domain in full, completed from reference TRBV7-2 and TRBJ2-7, reads GAGVSQSPSNKVTEKGKDVELRCDPISGHTALYWYRQSLGQGLEFLIYFQGNSAPDKSGLPSDRFSAERTGGSVSTLTIQRTQQEDSAVYLCASSLDAGGVYEQYFGPGTRLTVT.

The chain employs TRBV6-1 and TRBJ2-3; perhaps D is TRBD1 or TRBD2 (7 bases each). The CDR3 has 13 amino acids. CDR1 MNHNS and CDR2 SASEGT come from the germline V gene. V lost 11 bases, J lost 3 bases, and 15 bases lay in between. The CDR3 here is CAQGGGRTDTQYF. The CDR3 DNA reads TGTGCCCAGGGGGGCGGGAGAACAGATACGCAGTATTTT.

V and J are TRBV7-2 and TRBJ2-7; 8 nucleotides match TRBD2. CDR1 is SGHTA, CDR2 FQGNSA, per germline. With 1 base clipped from V and 3 bases from J, the junction kept 5 bases outside the gene matches. The length of the CDR3 is 15 residues. The CDR3 protein is CASSLGSGSNYEQYF. The CDR3 nucleotides are TGTGCCAGCAGCTTAGGAAGCGGGAGTAACTACGAGCAGTACTTC.

This chain uses TRBV18 with TRBJ1-5; a weak D match, TRBD1 (6 bases). The CDR3 spans 15 residues. Germline CDR1 and CDR2: KGHSH and LQKENI. The V end lost 0 bases, the J end lost 5 bases, and 11 bases lay between the germline ends. DNA of the CDR3: TGTGCCAGCTCACCACCAGGGGGTGTTTATCAGCCCCAGCATTTT. This codes for CASSPPGGVYQPQHF.

The V gene is TRBV28, the J gene TRBJ1-2; D not certain. Trimming took 2 bases from V and 4 from J, leaving 8 bases between them. CDR3 size: 13 residues. Per the germline V gene, CDR1 is MDHEN and CDR2 is SYDVKM. Written as DNA, the CDR3 is TGTGCCAGCAGTTTAACAAGCGGCTATGGCTACACCTTC. Its protein is CASSLTSGYGYTF.

This rearrangement joins TRBV7-2 to TRBJ2-1; the D gene is possibly TRBD1 (7 bases). Trimming removed 2 bases at V and 8 bases at J, with 13 bases between. The CDR3 loop spans 14 amino acids. The germline V gene has CDR1 SGHTA and CDR2 FQGNSA. The CDR3 spells CASSLMSGGYEQFF. The CDR3 DNA reads TGTGCCAGCAGCTTAATGTCAGGGGGGTATGAGCAGTTCTTC.

The chain is built from TRBV5-6 and TRBJ2-2; D may be TRBD1 (7 bases). The germline V gene encodes CDR1 SGHDT and CDR2 YYEEEE. V was trimmed by 3 bases and J by 5 bases, leaving 26 bases between them. The CDR3 spans 19 residues. The chain's CDR3 is CASSSPPGQVGRYTGELFF. DNA for the CDR3: TGTGCCAGCAGCTCCCCTCCCGGACAGGTTGGGAGGTATACCGGGGAGCTGTTTTTT.

The chain couples TRBV7-2 to TRBJ2-1; tentatively, D is TRBD2 (5 bases). The CDR3 length is 14 residues. The V end lost 3 bases, the J end lost 5 bases, and 11 bases lay between the germline ends. Looked up from germline, CDR1 is SGHTA and CDR2 is FQGNSA. The CDR3 is CASSFDGLDNEQFF. The CDR3 DNA reads TGTGCCAGCAGCTTCGATGGACTTGACAATGAGCAGTTCTTC.

This clone was seen a single time. The J gene is TRBJ1-1, the V gene TRBV7-2; tentative D call: TRBD1 (5 bases). V shed 7 bases and J shed 0 bases, with 18 bases lying between them. Germline V lookup: CDR1 SGHTA, CDR2 FQGNSA. CDR3 length: 16 residues. CDR3 DNA sequence: TGTGCCAGCACCCTAGGAGTAGGACATATGAACACTGAAGCTTTCTTT. Protein: CASTLGVGHMNTEAFF.

The J gene is TRBJ1-2, the V gene TRBV28; D is perhaps TRBD1 (5 bases). Trimming cost V 1 base and J 8 bases, with 14 bases left between them. CDR3 size: 14 residues. CDR1 and CDR2 from the germline V gene are MDHEN and SYDVKM. The CDR3 is CASSLLGGSGGYTF. CDR3 nucleotides: TGTGCCAGCAGTTTATTGGGGGGATCAGGAGGCTACACCTTC.

The V gene is TRBV25-1, the J gene TRBJ2-7; 12 nucleotides align to TRBD2. V gave up 2 bases and J gave up 7 bases; unmatched junction bases: 6. The CDR3 extends over 15 amino acids. The V gene's germline CDR1 is MGHDK and CDR2 SYGVNS. The CDR3 sequence is CASSEASGRAGEQYF. DNA for the CDR3: TGTGCCAGCAGTGAAGCTAGCGGGAGGGCCGGGGAGCAGTACTTC.

The V call is TRBV5-8, the J call TRBJ2-1; D ambiguous. The V gene's germline CDR1 is SGHTS and CDR2 YDEGEE. This CDR3 comprises 14 residues. V dropped 0 bases and J dropped 9 bases, with 13 bases sitting between them. CDR3 amino acids: CASSLGILSLEQFF. The CDR3 DNA follows: TGTGCCAGCAGCTTGGGAATTTTAAGTCTTGAGCAGTTCTTC.

This chain uses TRBV11-2 with TRBJ2-7, with D possibly TRBD2 on 5 matching bases. V was shortened by 5 bases and J by 6 bases, with 11 bases between the two germline ends. The CDR3 spans 12 residues. Germline V gives CDR1 SGHAT, CDR2 FQNNGV. CDR3 sequence: CASSPGVTEQYF. CDR3 DNA: TGTGCCAGCAGCCCCGGGGTTACCGAGCAGTACTTC.

This clone showed up just a few times. The rearrangement uses TRBV6-5 and TRBJ1-6, with 8 nucleotides matching TRBD1. V was pared by 6 bases and J by 10 bases, with 8 bases of the junction left unmatched. The CDR3 consists of 14 residues. Germline V CDR1 and CDR2: MNHEY, SVGAGI. The CDR3 DNA reads as TGTGCCAGCAGACCAGACAGGGGAGGCTCACCCCTCCACTTT. Translating it yields CASRPDRGGSPLHF.

This clone was seen a few times. This chain links TRBV5-1 with TRBJ1-1; maybe TRBD1 (6 bases). Germline loops: CDR1 SGHRS, CDR2 YFSETQ. The CDR3 loop spans 13 amino acids. The V and J ends lost 3 bases and 6 bases respectively, with 12 bases between them. The CDR3 here is CASSWGQSSEAFF. Here the CDR3 DNA reads TGCGCCAGCAGCTGGGGACAAAGCTCTGAAGCTTTCTTT.